The following is a T cell receptor beta chain sequence with its context. CD8+ and CD4+ T cells taken from blood had their TCR beta sequenced. In the multiple sclerosis control group, patients were treatment-naive and had stable or active relapsing-remitting disease. In contrast to the negatively isolated CD8+ and CD4+ T cells, TEMRA cells were FACS-enriched. These data originate in a study of CD8 T cells in Susac syndrome. RNA, at roughly 0.5 to 1 ug, was reverse transcribed with random hexamers. The method of amplification for TCR beta CDR3 was immunoSEQ multiplex PCR, covering 54 Vbeta and 13 Jbeta. TCRdb passed the immunoSEQ multiplex PCR reads through MiXCR, listing each CDR3 protein once. Altogether about 150,000 distinct CDR3 sequences are present, 85% to 95% being singletons, with the ten largest covering about 0.11%. Germline CDR1 PRHDT, CDR2 FYEKMQ (reference sequence). Trimming left V 3 bases short and J 0 bases short, with 11 bases between. This CDR3 contains 16 residues.

The chain joins TRBV13 to TRBJ2-2; no clear D. Sequenced: CD4+ T cells from PBMCs. The clonotype comes from a human donor with multiple sclerosis. CDR3: CASSFGSPANTGELFF. The DNA for the CDR3 is TGTGCCAGCAGCTTTGGTAGCCCCGCGAACACCGGGGAGCTGTTTTTT.